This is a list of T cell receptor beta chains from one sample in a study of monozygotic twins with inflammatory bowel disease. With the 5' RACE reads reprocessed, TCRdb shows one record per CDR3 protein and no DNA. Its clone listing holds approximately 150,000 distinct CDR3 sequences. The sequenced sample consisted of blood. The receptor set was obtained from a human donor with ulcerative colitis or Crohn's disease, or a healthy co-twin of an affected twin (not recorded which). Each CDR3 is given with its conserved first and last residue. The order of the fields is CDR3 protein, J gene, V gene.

cdr3_aa: CASSQSSNFNYGYTF
j_call: TRBJ1-2
v_call: TRBV16

cdr3_aa: CASSPPGRQAQFF
j_call: TRBJ2-1
v_call: TRBV18

cdr3_aa: CASRGPSYEQYF
j_call: TRBJ2-7
v_call: TRBV12-3/TRBV12-4

cdr3_aa: CASSPDRGSGNTIYF
j_call: TRBJ1-3
v_call: TRBV19

cdr3_aa: CASTTGGGQYNEQFF
j_call: TRBJ2-1
v_call: TRBV12-3/TRBV12-4

cdr3_aa: CASTGTDNYGYTF
j_call: TRBJ1-2
v_call: TRBV5-1

cdr3_aa: CASRPEEATEAFF
j_call: TRBJ1-1
v_call: TRBV5-4

cdr3_aa: CASSSDRGVADTQYF
j_call: TRBJ2-3
v_call: TRBV18

cdr3_aa: CASSQDTSGGEQFF
j_call: TRBJ2-1
v_call: TRBV3-1

cdr3_aa: CATSARQGETQYF
j_call: TRBJ2-5
v_call: TRBV15

cdr3_aa: CATSDSRATYTGELFF
j_call: TRBJ2-2
v_call: TRBV24-1

cdr3_aa: CASSLRDSYEQYF
j_call: TRBJ2-7
v_call: TRBV9

cdr3_aa: CASSLISDEQFF
j_call: TRBJ2-1
v_call: TRBV11-2

cdr3_aa: CASRTGTAGETQYF
j_call: TRBJ2-5
v_call: TRBV12-3/TRBV12-4

cdr3_aa: CSAPPVPGGEQFF
j_call: TRBJ2-1
v_call: TRBV20-1

cdr3_aa: CASSQDGTGVTDTQYF
j_call: TRBJ2-3
v_call: TRBV4-1

cdr3_aa: CASRRGPDRNNSPLHF
j_call: TRBJ1-6
v_call: TRBV9

cdr3_aa: CSVESGTGANVLTF
j_call: TRBJ2-6
v_call: TRBV29-1

cdr3_aa: CASGRRDDNQPQHF
j_call: TRBJ1-5
v_call: TRBV9

cdr3_aa: CASSDSNTANTGELFF
j_call: TRBJ2-2
v_call: TRBV25-1

cdr3_aa: CSARDTGTLENTEAFF
j_call: TRBJ1-1
v_call: TRBV20-1

cdr3_aa: CASSFHLAGEPHEQYF
j_call: TRBJ2-7
v_call: TRBV6-2/TRBV6-3

cdr3_aa: CSARLRTEAFF
j_call: TRBJ1-1
v_call: TRBV20-1

cdr3_aa: CASSYSLNEQFF
j_call: TRBJ2-1
v_call: TRBV27

cdr3_aa: CASRLSTDYGYTF
j_call: TRBJ1-2
v_call: TRBV7-9